Following are 30 T cell receptor beta chains from one sample sequenced in a study of shared clonotypes between healthy human individuals. Generated by immunoSEQ multiplex PCR, the TCRdb table keeps only in-frame clones and is missing some. This sample has around 200,000 clones, with 65% to 80% found just once. The specimen was memory CD4+ T cells sorted from blood. The sample's subset: CD45RA-negative fraction. These receptor sequences come from a man aged 25 to 45 in good health.

V gene TRBV19 combines with J gene TRBJ2-1; TRBD1 matches 10 bases. The CDR3 totals 18 residues. The junction had 13 bases not matched to a gene; V was cut back by 5 bases and J by 3 bases. In germline, CDR1 is LNHDA, CDR2 SQIVND (reference sequence). The CDR3 region is CASSASGTGVLNYNEQFF. DNA of the CDR3: TGTGCCAGTAGTGCCTCCGGGACAGGGGTCTTAAACTACAATGAGCAGTTCTTC.

V is TRBV6-1 and J is TRBJ1-4, with D uncertain. V lost 5 bases, J lost 4 bases, and 14 bases lay in between. The V gene's germline CDR1 is MNHNS and CDR2 SASEGT. This CDR3 is 15 amino acids long. The CDR3 loop is CASSFDSTGNEKLFF. The CDR3 DNA follows: TGTGCCAGCAGTTTCGACTCAACGGGTAATGAAAAACTGTTTTTT.

J is TRBJ2-1 and V is TRBV7-9; no clear D gene. This CDR3 contains 11 residues. CDR1 is SEHNR, CDR2 FQNEAQ, per germline (reference sequence). V was trimmed by 3 bases and J by 7 bases, leaving 4 bases between them. The CDR3 nucleotides read TGTGCCAGCAGCTTCGCGAATGAGCAGTTCTTC. It codes for CASSFANEQFF.

This clone was found a few times. Within the sample, other DNA sequences also encode this same CDR3. Written as DNA, the CDR3 is TGCGCCAGCAGCCAAGAGGCTAGCGGTTACAATGAGCAGTTCTTC. Translated, it gives CASSQEASGYNEQFF. The rearrangement joins TRBV4-1 to TRBJ2-1; 7 positions match TRBD2. This CDR3 has 15 residues. Trimming cost V 0 bases and J 4 bases; bases outside gene matches: 3. CDR1 is MGHRA and CDR2 is YSYEKL in the germline V gene.

The chain joins TRBV9 to TRBJ2-2; 9 bases are a match to TRBD1. Losses at the gene ends were 7 bases for V and 3 bases for J; bases not matched to a gene: 4. The CDR3 extends over 14 amino acids. Germline V gene sequence: CDR1 SGDLS, CDR2 YYNGEE. The CDR3 nucleotides read TGTGCCAGCGGAAGGACAGGGGACACCGGGGAGCTGTTTTTT. It codes for CASGRTGDTGELFF.

The rearrangement links TRBV25-1 to TRBJ2-7; D is ambiguous. The length of the CDR3 is 14 residues. Trimming left V 5 bases short and J 2 bases short, with 13 bases between. Germline loops: CDR1 MGHDK, CDR2 SYGVNS. The CDR3 bases are TGTGCCAGCAGTCCCTCGGGCTTGGCCTACGAGCAGTACTTC. It is translated as CASSPSGLAYEQYF.

The chain carries TRBV14 and TRBJ2-1, with TRBD2 matching 8 bases. This CDR3 is 15 amino acids long. Germline lookup yields CDR1 SGHDN and CDR2 FVKESK. V was pared by 1 base and J by 3 bases, with 2 bases of the junction left unmatched. The chain's CDR3 is CASSQGTSFYNEQFF. The CDR3 bases are TGTGCCAGCAGCCAAGGGACTAGCTTCTACAATGAGCAGTTCTTC.

The CDR3 DNA is TGCGCCAGCAGCTTAGATAGCGGGAGCGCGAACACCGGGGAGCTGTTTTTT. Amino acid sequence: CASSLDSGSANTGELFF. This chain connects TRBV5-1 to TRBJ2-2; TRBD2 matches 9 bases. The CDR3 runs to 17 residues. With 2 bases clipped from V and 0 bases from J, the junction kept 5 bases outside the gene matches. Germline-derived CDR1 and CDR2 are SGHRS and YFSETQ.

Here the CDR3 DNA reads TGTGCCAGCAGTTACTCGGACAGTTCCCCCGTAGCTTTCTTT. Protein sequence: CASSYSDSSPVAFF. The J gene is TRBJ1-1, the V gene TRBV6-6; tentative D call: TRBD1 (6 bases). Trimming pared 0 bases from V and 10 bases from J, leaving 15 bases between. The CDR3 covers 14 residues. Per germline, CDR1 MNHNY and CDR2 SVGAGI (reference sequence).

A few counts support this clone. This sequence joins TRBV7-8 and TRBJ2-5; tentative D call: TRBD2 (6 bases). Trimming removed 5 bases at V and 5 bases at J, with 15 bases between. The CDR3 is 14 residues long. The germline CDR1 and CDR2 sequences are SGHVS and FQNEAQ. The CDR3 DNA is TGTGCCAGCAGCCCAGCGGGCAGAGCGGAGACCCAGTACTTC. Its protein is CASSPAGRAETQYF.

The V and J genes are TRBV18 and TRBJ2-2, with 8 bases matching TRBD1. The CDR3 has 16 residues. The germline V gene has CDR1 KGHSH and CDR2 LQKENI. J lost 2 bases, V lost 5 bases, and 7 bases had no gene match. CDR3 coding DNA: TGTGCCAGCTCATTAAACCCAGGGGGCAACACCGGGGAGCTGTTTTTT. Translated, it gives CASSLNPGGNTGELFF.

The V and J genes are TRBV20-1 and TRBJ2-7; D might be TRBD2 (6 bases). This CDR3 is 10 amino acids long. Germline-derived CDR1 and CDR2 are DFQATT and SNEGSKA (reference sequence). Trimming took 7 bases from V and 3 from J, leaving 7 bases between them. CDR3 protein: CSVTSYEQYF. The CDR3, as DNA: TGCAGTGTGACTAGCTACGAGCAGTACTTC.

The chain combines TRBV5-4 with TRBJ2-4; 8 bases match TRBD1. CDR1 SGHNT and CDR2 YYREEE come from the germline V gene (reference sequence). The CDR3 extends over 15 amino acids. V dropped 4 bases and J dropped 4; count of bases not matched to a gene: 7. CDR3 bases: TGTGCCAGCAGCCTAGGGGACAGGAAAAAAAACATTCAGTACTTC. Translating gives CASSLGDRKKNIQYF. The whole variable domain, filled in from reference TRBV5-4 and TRBJ2-4, reads ETGVTQSPTHLIKTRGQQVTLRCSSQSGHNTVSWYQQALGQGPQFIFQYYREEENGRGNFPPRFSGLQFPNYSSELNVNALELDDSALYLCASSLGDRKKNIQYFGAGTRLSVL.

The chain carries TRBV4-1 and TRBJ1-3; D possibly corresponds to TRBD1 (6 bases). The ends were cut back, 0 bases at V and 3 bases at J, with 9 bases in the middle. Germline CDR1 is MGHRA and CDR2 is YSYEKL. CDR3 length equals 15 residues. Written as DNA, the CDR3 is TGCGCCAGCAGCCAAGAGAGGGGGTTTGGAAACACCATATATTTT. Its protein product is CASSQERGFGNTIYF.

The chain carries TRBV5-5 and TRBJ2-1; TRBD1 matches at 8 bases. The CDR3 sequence is 15 residues long. Trimming at V came to 2 bases and at J to 2 bases, leaving 3 bases not matched to a gene. CDR1 is SGHKS and CDR2 is YYEKEE in the germline V gene (reference sequence). For the CDR3, the DNA is TGTGCCAGCAGCTTCCAGGGGGCCGCCTACAATGAGCAGTTCTTC. Translated, it gives CASSFQGAAYNEQFF.

The rearrangement joins TRBV10-1 to TRBJ1-5, with D possibly being TRBD1 (5 bases). V was pared by 0 bases and J by 6 bases, with 9 bases between. The CDR3 is 14 amino acids. Germline loops: CDR1 WNHNN, CDR2 SYGVQD (reference sequence). The CDR3 reads CASSESGTGQPQHF. The CDR3 DNA reads TGCGCCAGCAGTGAGTCAGGGACGGGTCAGCCCCAGCATTTT.

V and J are TRBV19 and TRBJ2-7; no clear D. The CDR3 covers 12 residues. V lost 4 bases to trimming and J lost 3 bases, with 7 bases between them. Per germline, CDR1 LNHDA and CDR2 SQIVND (reference sequence). Here the CDR3 DNA reads TGTGCCAGTAGTAGCGAATTCTACGAGCAGTACTTC. Translation gives CASSSEFYEQYF.

The rearrangement uses TRBV15 and TRBJ1-1; D uncertain. From germline, CDR1 is LNHNV and CDR2 YYDKDF (reference sequence). The CDR3 extends over 15 amino acids. V dropped 0 bases and J dropped 1 base, with 9 bases sitting between them. The CDR3 DNA is TGTGCCACCAGCAGAGATAACCGCCCGAACACTGAAGCTTTCTTT. It codes for CATSRDNRPNTEAFF.

V and J are TRBV5-5 and TRBJ1-2, with 8 bases lining up with TRBD1. The CDR3 loop spans 15 amino acids. With 0 bases clipped from V and 7 bases from J, the junction kept 8 bases outside the gene matches. Germline CDR1 and CDR2: SGHKS and YYEKEE (reference sequence). Written as DNA, the CDR3 is TGTGCCAGCAGCTTGGATGGCAGGGGGCTTGTTGGCTACACCTTC. Amino acids: CASSLDGRGLVGYTF.

The chain joins TRBV5-4 to TRBJ2-7, with 10 positions matching TRBD1. Germline values: CDR1 SGHNT, CDR2 YYREEE (reference sequence). The CDR3 loop spans 14 amino acids. V dropped 3 bases and J dropped 2; count of bases not matched to a gene: 2. The CDR3, as DNA: TGTGCCAGCAGCTCCGGGACAGGGGCCTACGAGCAGTACTTC. Its translation is CASSSGTGAYEQYF.

The chain links TRBV5-1 to TRBJ2-1; the match to TRBD1 covers 7 bases. The CDR3 has 15 residues. Germline values: CDR1 SGHRS, CDR2 YFSETQ. The J segment lost 0 bases and the V segment lost 5 bases, leaving 5 bases of the junction unmatched. The CDR3 nucleotides read TGCGCCAGCAGGGCGACAGGGAGCTCCTACAATGAGCAGTTCTTC. It specifies CASRATGSSYNEQFF. The complete variable domain, with remaining parts taken from reference TRBV5-1 and TRBJ2-1, reads KAGVTQTPRYLIKTRGQQVTLSCSPISGHRSVSWYQQTPGQGLQFLFEYFSETQRNKGNFPGRFSGRQFSNSRSEMNVSTLELGDSALYLCASRATGSSYNEQFFGPGTRLTVL.

This rearrangement joins TRBV11-2 to TRBJ1-5; a weak D match, TRBD1 (5 bases). This CDR3 has 15 amino acids. Trimming shortened V by 1 base and J by 4 bases, and 11 bases separated the two germline ends. The germline V gene has CDR1 SGHAT and CDR2 FQNNGV. This CDR3 reads CASSLVAGLNQPQHF. In DNA form, the CDR3 reads TGTGCCAGCAGCTTAGTGGCAGGGCTAAATCAGCCCCAGCATTTT.

The chain joins TRBV6-5 to TRBJ1-4; a possible D gene is TRBD1 (5 bases). Germline V gene lookup returns CDR1 MNHEY and CDR2 SVGAGI. The V gene lost 5 bases and the J gene lost 5 bases, with 12 bases spanning the gap. The CDR3 has 14 amino acids. In nucleotides, the CDR3 is TGTGCCAGCAGTGAATGGGGGAAAAATGAAAAACTGTTTTTT. It encodes CASSEWGKNEKLFF.

The chain has TRBV5-4 and TRBJ2-7, with TRBD2 matching over 7 bases. The germline gives CDR1 SGHNT, CDR2 YYREEE (reference sequence). The CDR3 has 15 residues. V trimming: 4 bases; J trimming: 4 bases; junction bases outside the gene matches: 11. This CDR3 reads CASSTSGAGNYEQYF. The CDR3, as DNA: TGTGCCAGCAGCACCAGCGGGGCGGGAAATTACGAGCAGTACTTC.

The CDR3 sequence is CASRVLSPISEQYF. CDR3 bases: TGTGCCAGCAGAGTTTTATCCCCCATAAGCGAGCAGTACTTC. V usage is TRBV28 and J usage is TRBJ2-7, with no clear D. Trimming took 6 bases from V and 6 from J, leaving 18 bases between them. This CDR3 comprises 14 residues. Per germline, CDR1 MDHEN and CDR2 SYDVKM. Full variable domain (missing parts from reference TRBV28 and TRBJ2-7): DVKVTQSSRYLVKRTGEKVFLECVQDMDHENMFWYRQDPGLGLRLIYFSYDVKMKEKGDIPEGYSVSREKKERFSLILESASTNQTSMYLCASRVLSPISEQYFGPGTRLTVT.

The chain couples TRBV5-6 to TRBJ1-1, with D tentatively TRBD1 (6 bases). CDR3 length equals 14 residues. Trimming left V 4 bases short and J 4 bases short, with 14 bases between. Germline CDR1 and CDR2: SGHDT and YYEEEE. CDR3 coding DNA: TGTGCCAGCAGCCCGCGGGGCAGGGGCACTGAAGCTTTCTTT. It specifies CASSPRGRGTEAFF.

J is TRBJ1-2 and V is TRBV19, with D perhaps TRBD1 (5 bases). Looked up from germline, CDR1 is LNHDA and CDR2 is SQIVND (reference sequence). The CDR3 length is 15 residues. V was shortened by 0 bases and J by 7 bases, with 15 bases between the two germline ends. This CDR3 is CASSIDVQGSVGYTF. Written as DNA, the CDR3 is TGTGCCAGTAGTATAGATGTCCAGGGTTCAGTTGGCTACACCTTC.

This clone was seen many times. Other DNA sequences within the sample encode an identical CDR3. The chain combines TRBV7-3 with TRBJ2-3; TRBD1 is a possible D gene (7 bases). Per the germline V gene, CDR1 is SGHTA and CDR2 is FQGTGA. Trimming pared 5 bases from V and 0 bases from J, leaving 9 bases between. This CDR3 is 14 amino acids long. The CDR3 nucleotides read TGTGCCAGCAGCCCAGGGGGGAGCACAGATACGCAGTATTTT. This translates into CASSPGGSTDTQYF.

This chain connects TRBV9 to TRBJ2-5; D is tentatively TRBD1 or TRBD2 (6 bases each). Trimming left V 5 bases short and J 4 bases short, with 18 bases between. This CDR3 spans 15 amino acids. The germline V gene has CDR1 SGDLS and CDR2 YYNGEE. This CDR3 is CASSSGAATVETQYF. The DNA for the CDR3 is TGTGCCAGCAGTTCGGGGGCGGCCACCGTAGAGACCCAGTACTTC.

This chain connects TRBV7-9 to TRBJ2-3, with 8 bases aligning to TRBD2. This CDR3 spans 18 amino acids. Trimming took 2 bases from V and 0 from J; bases not matched to a gene: 10. CDR1 and CDR2 from the germline V gene are SEHNR and FQNEAQ (reference sequence). CDR3 nucleotide sequence: TGTGCCAGCAGCTTAATTGGCTCGGGAGGGCCGAGCACAGATACGCAGTATTTT. Encoded protein: CASSLIGSGGPSTDTQYF.